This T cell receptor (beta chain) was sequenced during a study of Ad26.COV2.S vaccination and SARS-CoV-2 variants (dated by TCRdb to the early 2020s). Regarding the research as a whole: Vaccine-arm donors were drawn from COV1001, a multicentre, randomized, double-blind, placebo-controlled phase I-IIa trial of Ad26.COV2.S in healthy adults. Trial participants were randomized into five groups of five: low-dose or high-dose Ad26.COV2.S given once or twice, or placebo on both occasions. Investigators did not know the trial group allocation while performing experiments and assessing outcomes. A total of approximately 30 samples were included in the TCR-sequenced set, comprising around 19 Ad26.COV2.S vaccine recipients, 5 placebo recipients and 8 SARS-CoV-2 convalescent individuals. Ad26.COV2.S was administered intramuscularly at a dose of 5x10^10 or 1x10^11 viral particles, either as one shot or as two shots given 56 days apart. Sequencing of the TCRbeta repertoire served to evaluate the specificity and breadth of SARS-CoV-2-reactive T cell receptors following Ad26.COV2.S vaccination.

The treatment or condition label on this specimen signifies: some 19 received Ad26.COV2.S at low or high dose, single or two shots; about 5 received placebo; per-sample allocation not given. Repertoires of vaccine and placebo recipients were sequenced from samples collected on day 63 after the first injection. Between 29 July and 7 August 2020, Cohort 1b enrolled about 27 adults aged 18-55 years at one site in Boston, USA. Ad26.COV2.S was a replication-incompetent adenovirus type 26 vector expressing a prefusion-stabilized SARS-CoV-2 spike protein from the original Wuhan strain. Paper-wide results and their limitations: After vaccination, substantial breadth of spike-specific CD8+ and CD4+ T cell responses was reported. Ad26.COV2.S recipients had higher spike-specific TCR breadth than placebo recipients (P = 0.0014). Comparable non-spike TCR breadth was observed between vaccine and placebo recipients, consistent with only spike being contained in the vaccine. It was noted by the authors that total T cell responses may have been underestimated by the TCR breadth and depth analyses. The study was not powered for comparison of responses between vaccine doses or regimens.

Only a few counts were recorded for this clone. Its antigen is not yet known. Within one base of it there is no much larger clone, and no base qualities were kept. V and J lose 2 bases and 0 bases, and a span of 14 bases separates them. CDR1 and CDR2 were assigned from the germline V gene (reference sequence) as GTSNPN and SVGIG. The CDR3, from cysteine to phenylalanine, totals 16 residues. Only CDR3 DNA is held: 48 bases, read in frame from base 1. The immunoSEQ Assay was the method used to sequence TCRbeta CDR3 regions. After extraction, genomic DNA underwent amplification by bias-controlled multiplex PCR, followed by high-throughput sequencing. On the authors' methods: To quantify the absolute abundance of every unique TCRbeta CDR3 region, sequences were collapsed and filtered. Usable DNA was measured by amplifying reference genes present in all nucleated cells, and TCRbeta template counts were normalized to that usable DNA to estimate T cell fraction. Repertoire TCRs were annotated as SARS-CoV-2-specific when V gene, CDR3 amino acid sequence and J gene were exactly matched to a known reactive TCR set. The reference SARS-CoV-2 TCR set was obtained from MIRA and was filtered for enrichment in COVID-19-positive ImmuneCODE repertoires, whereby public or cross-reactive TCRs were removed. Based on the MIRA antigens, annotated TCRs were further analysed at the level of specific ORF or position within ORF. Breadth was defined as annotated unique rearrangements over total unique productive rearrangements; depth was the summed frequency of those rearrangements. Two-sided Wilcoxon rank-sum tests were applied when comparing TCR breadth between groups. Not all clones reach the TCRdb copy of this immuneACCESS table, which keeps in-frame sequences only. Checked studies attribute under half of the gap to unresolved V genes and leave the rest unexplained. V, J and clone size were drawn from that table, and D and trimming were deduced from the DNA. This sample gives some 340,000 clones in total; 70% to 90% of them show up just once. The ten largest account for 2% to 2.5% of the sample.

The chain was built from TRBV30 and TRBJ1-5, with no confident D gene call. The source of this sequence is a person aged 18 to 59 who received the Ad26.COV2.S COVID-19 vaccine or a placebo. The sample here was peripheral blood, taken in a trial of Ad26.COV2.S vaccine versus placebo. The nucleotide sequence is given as TGTGCCTGGAGTACCCCCGGATACCCTAGCAATCAGCCCCAGCATTTT. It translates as CAWSTPGYPSNQPQHF.